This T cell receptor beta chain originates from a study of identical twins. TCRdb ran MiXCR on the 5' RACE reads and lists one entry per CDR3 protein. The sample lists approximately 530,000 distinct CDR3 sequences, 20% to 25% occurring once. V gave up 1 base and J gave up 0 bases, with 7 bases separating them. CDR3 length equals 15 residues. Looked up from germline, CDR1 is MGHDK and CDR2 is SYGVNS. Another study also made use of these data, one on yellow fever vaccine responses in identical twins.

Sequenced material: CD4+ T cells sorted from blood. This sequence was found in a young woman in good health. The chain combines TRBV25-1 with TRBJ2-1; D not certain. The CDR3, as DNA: TGTGCCAGCAGTGAATTCCGGAGCTCCTACAATGAGCAGTTCTTC. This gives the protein CASSEFRSSYNEQFF. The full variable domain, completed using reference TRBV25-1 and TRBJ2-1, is EADIYQTPRYLVIGTGKKITLECSQTMGHDKMYWYQQDPGMELHLIHYSYGVNSTEKGDLSSESTVSRIRTEHFPLTLESARPSHTSQYLCASSEFRSSYNEQFFGPGTRLTVL.